This is a list of T cell receptor beta chains from one sample in a study of tumor-infiltrating lymphocytes in primary liver carcinoma. Each CDR3 protein gets one entry after TCRdb re-called the multiplex PCR reads with MiXCR. The sample comprises around 330,000 distinct CDR3 sequences, 58% of which are singletons, and approximately 17% rests with the top ten. Input material: peripheral blood. Every receptor here comes from a woman in her 30s with primary liver carcinoma and hepatitis B virus infection. Both conserved end residues are part of each CDR3. A D gene is named only where the DNA matches it firmly. Clone size is not always given. Where it is, it says once, few, many or a class for expanded clones.

D: NA; size: few; length: 14; J: TRBJ2-7; V: TRBV14; CDR3: CASSQVGSTYEQYF; DNA: TGTGCCAGCAGCCAAGTAGGCAGTACCTACGAGCAGTACTTC
D: NA; size: NA; length: 15; J: TRBJ1-6; V: TRBV11-2; CDR3: CASSSGTPDNSPLHF; DNA: TGTGCCAGCAGCTCCGGGACACCCGATAATTCACCCCTCCACTTT
D: TRBD1; size: few; length: 15; J: TRBJ2-7; V: TRBV12-3/TRBV12-4; CDR3: CASSWGQGARYEQYF; DNA: TGTGCCAGCAGTTGGGGACAGGGGGCTAGATACGAGCAGTACTTC
D: NA; size: NA; length: 12; J: TRBJ2-7; V: TRBV7-9; CDR3: CASSFWPYEQCF; DNA: TGTGCCAGCAGCTTTTGGCCCTACGAGCAGTGCTTC
D: TRBD2; size: NA; length: 15; J: TRBJ2-3; V: TRBV9; CDR3: CASSVVGAGTDTQYF; DNA: TGTGCCAGCAGCGTAGTAGGAGCGGGGACAGATACGCAGTATTTT
D: TRBD2; size: NA; length: 16; J: TRBJ2-1; V: TRBV11-2; CDR3: CASSARETSGRSEQLF; DNA: TGTGCCAGCAGCGCGCGGGAGACTAGCGGGAGGAGTGAGCAGTTATTC
D: TRBD1; size: NA; length: 13; J: TRBJ1-2; V: TRBV6-5; CDR3: CASTSIRGLGYTF; DNA: TGTGCCAGCACAAGTATCAGGGGGCTAGGCTACACATTC
D: TRBD1; size: NA; length: 15; J: TRBJ1-2; V: TRBV6-6; CDR3: CASSSGTVGPYGYTF; DNA: TGTGCCAGCAGTTCCGGGACAGTCGGTCCCTATGGCTACACCTTC
D: NA; size: NA; length: 17; J: TRBJ2-1; V: TRBV29-1; CDR3: CSVEGRGLVEIYNEQFF; DNA: TGCAGCGTTGAAGGGAGGGGCCTAGTGGAGATCTACAATGAGCAGTTCTTC
D: TRBD2; size: many; length: 14; J: TRBJ2-7; V: TRBV6-2/TRBV6-3; CDR3: CASSMTSGTYEQYF; DNA: TGTGCCAGCAGCATGACCAGCGGGACCTACGAGCAGTACTTC
D: NA; size: few; length: 16; J: TRBJ1-2; V: TRBV7-8; CDR3: CASSPLGGALNYGYTF; DNA: TGTGCCAGCAGCCCCCTAGGGGGGGCCCTCAACTATGGCTACACCTTC
D: TRBD1; size: NA; length: 13; J: TRBJ2-7; V: TRBV12-3/TRBV12-4; CDR3: CASSFVRGPEQYF; DNA: TGTGCCAGCAGTTTCGTCAGGGGGCCAGAGCAGTACTTC
D: NA; size: NA; length: 14; J: TRBJ2-7; V: TRBV7-8; CDR3: CASSLRTYDREQYF; DNA: TGTGCCAGCAGCTTGCGGACATATGACAGGGAGCAGTACTTC
D: TRBD2; size: many; length: 15; J: TRBJ2-4; V: TRBV11-3; CDR3: CASSPPLGLAGIQYF; DNA: TGTGCCAGCAGCCCCCCCTTAGGACTAGCGGGGATTCAGTACTTC
D: TRBD1; size: NA; length: 14; J: TRBJ2-1; V: TRBV4-3; CDR3: CASSQGTGGREQFF; DNA: TGCGCCAGCAGCCAAGGGACAGGGGGACGTGAGCAGTTCTTC
D: TRBD2; size: many; length: 20; J: TRBJ2-7; V: TRBV11-2; CDR3: CASSLQGFGLAGGKFYEQYF; DNA: TGTGCCAGCAGCTTACAGGGGTTCGGACTAGCGGGAGGGAAGTTTTACGAGCAGTACTTC
D: TRBD1; size: NA; length: 13; J: TRBJ1-5; V: TRBV28; CDR3: CATTGDSNQPQHF; DNA: TGTGCTACGACAGGGGATAGCAATCAGCCCCAGCATTTT
D: TRBD2; size: few; length: 15; J: TRBJ2-7; V: TRBV7-9; CDR3: CASSGTSGSPYEQYF; DNA: TGTGCCAGCAGCGGTACTAGCGGGAGCCCCTACGAGCAGTACTTC
D: NA; size: NA; length: 14; J: TRBJ2-7; V: TRBV11-2; CDR3: CASSPLPRGYELYF; DNA: TGTGCCAGTAGCCCGCTTCCTCGGGGATACGAGCTGTACTTC
D: NA; size: many; length: 14; J: TRBJ2-7; V: TRBV11-2; CDR3: CASSLVGRADEQYF; DNA: TGTGCCAGCAGCTTAGTAGGCAGGGCGGACGAGCAGTACTTC
D: NA; size: NA; length: 13; J: TRBJ1-3; V: TRBV12-3/TRBV12-4; CDR3: CASSRWHGDTIYF; DNA: TGTGCCAGCAGTAGGTGGCATGGAGACACCATATATTTT
D: NA; size: NA; length: 14; J: TRBJ2-7; V: TRBV4-3; CDR3: CASSPDIARDEQYF; DNA: TGCGCCAGCAGCCCTGACATAGCAAGGGACGAGCAGTACTTC
D: NA; size: NA; length: 12; J: TRBJ2-1; V: TRBV7-9; CDR3: CASSLTPGGQFF; DNA: TGTGCCAGTAGCTTAACCCCTGGGGGGCAATTCTTC
D: NA; size: many; length: 14; J: TRBJ1-1; V: TRBV4-3; CDR3: CASSQEQGWTEAFF; DNA: TGCGCCAGCAGCCAAGAACAGGGTTGGACTGAAGCTTTCTTT
D: NA; size: NA; length: 14; J: TRBJ1-5; V: TRBV28; CDR3: CASSLAQYYQPQHF; DNA: TGTGCCAGCAGTTTAGCACAGTATTATCAGCCCCAGCATTTT
D: NA; size: NA; length: 15; J: TRBJ1-6; V: TRBV6-1; CDR3: CASTEWGSANSPLHF; DNA: TGTGCCAGCACTGAATGGGGGTCAGCTAATTCACCCCTCCACTTT
D: TRBD1; size: NA; length: 16; J: TRBJ2-7; V: TRBV5-4; CDR3: CASSYTGTGGFDEQYF; DNA: TGTGCCAGCAGCTATACCGGGACAGGGGGCTTCGACGAGCAGTACTTC
D: TRBD1; size: NA; length: 13; J: TRBJ2-1; V: TRBV6-5; CDR3: CASARGLWNEQFF; DNA: TGTGCCAGCGCCAGGGGGTTATGGAATGAGCAGTTCTTC
D: NA; size: many; length: 15; J: TRBJ2-4; V: TRBV12-3/TRBV12-4; CDR3: CASTQGVRAKNIQYF; DNA: TGTGCCAGCACCCAAGGGGTTAGGGCCAAAAACATTCAGTACTTC
D: TRBD1; size: NA; length: 14; J: TRBJ1-5; V: TRBV28; CDR3: CATRTGFVNQPQHF; DNA: TGTGCCACCCGGACAGGCTTTGTCAATCAGCCCCAGCATTTT
D: TRBD2; size: few; length: 14; J: TRBJ2-1; V: TRBV6-5; CDR3: CASTQRDLRDEQFF; DNA: TGTGCCAGCACCCAGCGGGACCTAAGAGATGAGCAGTTCTTC
D: NA; size: once; length: 14; J: TRBJ2-2; V: TRBV11-2; CDR3: CASSSFLVRAELLF; DNA: TGTGCCAGCAGCTCCTTTCTCGTTAGGGCGGAGCTGTTATTT
D: TRBD2; size: few; length: 14; J: TRBJ2-7; V: TRBV28; CDR3: CASRREGRTYEQYF; DNA: TGTGCCAGCAGACGGGAGGGCAGGACCTACGAGCAGTACTTC
D: NA; size: many; length: 14; J: TRBJ1-3; V: TRBV4-3; CDR3: CASSRGGSGNTIYF; DNA: TGTGCCAGCAGTCGTGGGGGCTCTGGAAACACCATATATTTT
D: TRBD2; size: many; length: 14; J: TRBJ2-1; V: TRBV12-3/TRBV12-4; CDR3: CASKPSGSYNEQFF; DNA: TGTGCCAGCAAACCTAGCGGCTCCTACAATGAGCAGTTCTTC
D: TRBD1; size: few; length: 13; J: TRBJ2-4; V: TRBV30; CDR3: CATTGGSKNIQYF; DNA: TGTGCCACAACAGGGGGCTCAAAAAACATTCAGTACTTC
D: NA; size: NA; length: 12; J: TRBJ2-1; V: TRBV12-3/TRBV12-4; CDR3: CANSNLANEQFF; DNA: TGTGCCAACAGTAACTTAGCAAATGAGCAGTTCTTC
D: NA; size: NA; length: 16; J: TRBJ2-3; V: TRBV20-1; CDR3: CSARGGTSGSTDTQYF; DNA: TGCAGTGCTAGAGGGGGGACTTCAGGCTCCACAGATACGCAGTATTTT
D: NA; size: NA; length: 14; J: TRBJ2-2; V: TRBV12-3/TRBV12-4; CDR3: CASSLGEGPGELFF; DNA: TGTGCCAGCAGTTTGGGAGAGGGACCCGGGGAGCTGTTTTTT
D: NA; size: NA; length: 13; J: TRBJ1-1; V: TRBV29-1; CDR3: CSTYRELNTKASF; DNA: TGCAGTACTTACAGGGAGTTGAACACTAAAGCTTCCTTT
D: TRBD2; size: NA; length: 17; J: TRBJ2-1; V: TRBV20-1; CDR3: CSARGSRGTSGCYEQFF; DNA: TGCAGTGCTAGAGGCTCCCGGGGGACTAGCGGGTGCTATGAGCAATTCTTC
D: TRBD2; size: NA; length: 15; J: TRBJ2-3; V: TRBV6-6; CDR3: CASSYDAGGTDMQYF; DNA: TGTGCCAGCAGTTACGACGCGGGAGGAACAGATATGCAGTATTTT